Below, 23 T cell receptor beta chains from the same sample are listed, as sequenced in a study of cytomegalovirus exposure and HLA in healthy donors. The PCR employed 60 Vbeta primers together with 13 Jbeta primers. TCRdb's copy holds only in-frame clones and misses some; the assay was immunoSEQ multiplex PCR. The listing records over 20,000 clones. The source material was PBMCs. All receptors derive from a man in his fifties or sixties in good health and CMV-seropositive.

This sequence joins TRBV28 and TRBJ2-7; TRBD1 agrees at 7 bases. This CDR3 contains 12 residues. The junction had 8 bases not matched to a gene; V was cut back by 8 bases and J by 7 bases. Germline CDR1 and CDR2: MDHEN and SYDVKM. CDR3 in amino acids: CASLGDRVEQYF. The CDR3 DNA reads TGTGCCAGCCTGGGAGACAGGGTTGAGCAGTACTTC.

The chain recombines TRBV5-6 with TRBJ2-7, with no clear D. There are 13 residues in the CDR3. Germline V CDR1 and CDR2: SGHDT, YYEEEE. Deletions cut 1 base from V and 4 bases from J, with 9 bases between. CDR3 loop: CASSLTDVYEQYF. The CDR3 bases are TGTGCCAGCAGCTTGACAGATGTTTACGAGCAGTACTTC. The variable domain in full, with the rest retrieved from reference TRBV5-6 and TRBJ2-7, is DAGVTQSPTHLIKTRGQQVTLRCSPKSGHDTVSWYQQALGQGPQFIFQYYEEEERQRGNFPDRFSGHQFPNYSSELNVNALLLGDSALYLCASSLTDVYEQYFGPGTRLTVT.

The chain is built from TRBV11-2 and TRBJ1-1, with 7 bases that match TRBD1. The CDR3 loop spans 13 amino acids. Looked up from germline, CDR1 is SGHAT and CDR2 is FQNNGV. J gave up 10 bases and V 0 bases, and 5 bases lay outside the gene matches. CDR3 bases: TGTGCCAGCAGCTTAGACCGACAGGGTGTAGCTTTCTTT. It codes for CASSLDRQGVAFF. Full variable domain (remainder filled in from reference TRBV11-2 and TRBJ1-1): EAGVAQSPRYKIIEKRQSVAFWCNPISGHATLYWYQQILGQGPKLLIQFQNNGVVDDSQLPKDRFSAERLKGVDSTLKIQPAKLEDSAVYLCASSLDRQGVAFFGQGTRLTVV.

This rearrangement joins TRBV30 to TRBJ1-2; 7 nucleotides match TRBD1. CDR3 length: 12 residues. V lost 6 bases and J lost 4; bases outside the gene matches: 5. Germline CDR1 GTSNPN, CDR2 SVGIG (reference sequence). CDR3 DNA: TGTGCCTGTCGGGGACAGACCTATGGCTACACCTTC. Translation gives CACRGQTYGYTF.

Concerning this clone itself: A junction boundary mismatches the germline segment, possibly from a read error. The rearrangement joins TRBV6-1 to TRBJ2-7; weak D call: TRBD2 (6 bases). CDR1 is MNHNS and CDR2 is SASEGT in the germline V gene. CDR3 length equals 12 residues. Here the CDR3 reads CASSEKVGLYSF. CDR3 nucleotide sequence: TGTGCCAGCAGTGAAAAAGTGGGACTTTACAGCTTC.

This chain links TRBV6-6 with TRBJ1-2; TRBD1 might be the D (6 bases). V lost 7 bases, J lost 3 bases, and 15 bases lay in between. This CDR3 has 14 residues. Germline V gives CDR1 MNHNY, CDR2 SVGAGI (reference sequence). CDR3 in amino acids: CASNGLQGDYGYTF. The CDR3 DNA reads TGTGCCAGCAATGGTCTACAGGGAGACTATGGCTACACCTTC.

This sequence joins TRBV5-1 and TRBJ2-2, with D perhaps matching TRBD2 (6 bases). CDR1 SGHRS and CDR2 YFSETQ come from the germline V gene. CDR3 length equals 15 residues. Trimming pared 3 bases from V and 2 bases from J, leaving 11 bases between. CDR3 region: CASSSATRNTGELFF. The DNA for the CDR3 is TGCGCCAGCAGCTCGGCGACTAGAAACACCGGGGAGCTGTTTTTT. Full variable domain (rest looked up from reference TRBV5-1 and TRBJ2-2): KAGVTQTPRYLIKTRGQQVTLSCSPISGHRSVSWYQQTPGQGLQFLFEYFSETQRNKGNFPGRFSGRQFSNSRSEMNVSTLELGDSALYLCASSSATRNTGELFFGEGSRLTVL.

V gene TRBV7-2 combines with J gene TRBJ1-2; no clear D. The ends were cut back, 7 bases at V and 0 bases at J, with 6 bases in the middle. The CDR3 sequence is 12 residues long. Looked up from germline, CDR1 is SGHTA and CDR2 is FQGNSA. In DNA form, the CDR3 reads TGTGCCAGCACCCTTTCTAACTATGGCTACACCTTC. Encoded protein: CASTLSNYGYTF. Combining the CDR3 with reference TRBV7-2 and TRBJ1-2 gives the whole variable domain GAGVSQSPSNKVTEKGKDVELRCDPISGHTALYWYRQSLGQGLEFLIYFQGNSAPDKSGLPSDRFSAERTGGSVSTLTIQRTQQEDSAVYLCASTLSNYGYTFGSGTRLTVV.

This chain connects TRBV13 to TRBJ2-3; D possibly corresponds to TRBD2 (5 bases). CDR1 and CDR2 (germline): PRHDT, FYEKMQ (reference sequence). The V end was cut by 1 base, the J end by 6 bases, with 11 bases between. The CDR3 runs 14 residues. The CDR3 loop reads CASSLEREWDTQYF. The CDR3, as DNA: TGTGCCAGCAGCTTAGAACGGGAATGGGATACGCAGTATTTT.

The chain has TRBV29-1 and TRBJ2-3; unclear D gene. V lost 4 bases and J 0 bases, leaving 5 bases between the germline ends. The CDR3 covers 12 residues. Germline CDR1 SQVTM, CDR2 ANQGSEA. The CDR3, as DNA: TGCAGCGTTGTTACTAGCACAGATACGCAGTATTTT. Its protein product is CSVVTSTDTQYF.

The V gene is TRBV29-1, the J gene TRBJ2-7, with TRBD2 matching 11 bases. The CDR3 loop spans 16 amino acids. The trim removed 5 bases at V and 4 bases at J, leaving 13 bases unmatched. Germline lookup yields CDR1 SQVTM and CDR2 ANQGSEA. The DNA of the CDR3 is TGCAGCGTTTTTACTAGCGGGAGAGCCACAGGGTACGAGCAGTACTTC. This sequence encodes CSVFTSGRATGYEQYF.

This sequence joins TRBV29-1 and TRBJ1-2; a weak D match, TRBD1 (6 bases). This CDR3 region has 13 residues. Germline V gene lookup returns CDR1 SQVTM and CDR2 ANQGSEA. Trimming stripped 4 bases from V and 5 bases from J, with 14 bases between. CDR3 nucleotides: TGCAGCGTTGCCCTCGGACAGACTTATGGCTACACCTTC. Translation gives CSVALGQTYGYTF.

This sequence joins TRBV18 and TRBJ2-3; 10 nucleotides match TRBD1. The CDR3 extends over 15 amino acids. V lost 4 bases to trimming and J lost 3 bases; unmatched junction nucleotides: 4. The germline gives CDR1 KGHSH, CDR2 LQKENI. The CDR3 bases are TGTGCCAGCTCACTGGACAGGGGGAGGACAGATACGCAGTATTTT. Its protein product is CASSLDRGRTDTQYF.

This chain's CDR3 is CASSPRDRAYEQYF. The CDR3 nucleotides read TGTGCCAGCTCACCACGGGACAGGGCCTACGAGCAGTACTTC. This rearrangement joins TRBV18 to TRBJ2-7; 9 nucleotides match TRBD1. Trimming removed 1 base from V and 2 bases from J; junction bases left unmatched: 0. CDR1 and CDR2 (germline): KGHSH, LQKENI. The CDR3 runs to 14 residues.

CDR3 coding DNA: TGTGCCAGCAGCATGGGGGCCCCCACGAGCTCCTACGAGCAGTACTTC. Translation gives CASSMGAPTSSYEQYF. The chain has TRBV5-4 and TRBJ2-7; maybe TRBD1 (6 bases). Germline lookup yields CDR1 SGHNT and CDR2 YYREEE (reference sequence). CDR3 length equals 16 residues. V was shortened by 4 bases and J by 0 bases, with 17 bases between the two germline ends.

The chain is built from TRBV6-6 and TRBJ2-3, with D unclear. The germline V gene has CDR1 MNHNY and CDR2 SVGAGI (reference sequence). The germline V and J ends were trimmed by 0 bases and 0 bases, with 4 bases remaining between them. The CDR3 covers 14 residues. The CDR3 protein is CASSYSGSTDTQYF. CDR3 in DNA: TGTGCCAGCAGTTACTCGGGCAGCACAGATACGCAGTATTTT.

The gene calls are TRBV9 and TRBJ2-2, with a weak D call TRBD2 (5 bases). CDR1 is SGDLS, CDR2 YYNGEE, per germline. The CDR3 sequence is 13 residues long. V was cut by 3 bases and J by 10 bases, with 13 bases left in between. The CDR3 sequence is CASSGGSVMELFF. The CDR3 nucleotides are TGTGCCAGCAGCGGCGGGTCAGTAATGGAGCTGTTTTTT.

This chain joins TRBV10-3 and TRBJ2-7; D is uncertain. This CDR3 comprises 13 residues. Trimming removed 3 bases at V and 2 bases at J, with 8 bases between. Germline-derived CDR1 and CDR2 are ENHRY and SYGVKD. The CDR3 region has the DNA TGTGCCATCAGTGAATGGCAGACCTACGAGCAGTACTTC. Protein: CAISEWQTYEQYF.

This rearrangement joins TRBV15 to TRBJ1-3; 9 nucleotides match TRBD1. CDR1 and CDR2 from the germline V gene are LNHNV and YYDKDF (reference sequence). J lost 4 bases, V lost 1 base, and 5 bases had no gene match. CDR3 length equals 16 residues. This CDR3 reads CATSRVIGTGGNTIYF. Here the CDR3 DNA reads TGTGCCACCAGCAGAGTGATAGGGACAGGGGGAAACACCATATATTTT.

The chain combines TRBV5-1 with TRBJ2-3; D not certain. The CDR3 totals 12 residues. V shed 2 bases and J shed 4 bases, with 5 bases lying between them. CDR1 SGHRS and CDR2 YFSETQ come from the germline V gene. The CDR3 DNA is TGCGCCAGCAGCTTCCCCGCAGATACGCAGTATTTT. Its translation is CASSFPADTQYF.

J is TRBJ2-7 and V is TRBV9, with a weak D call TRBD1 (6 bases). The CDR3 loop spans 15 amino acids. The germline CDR1 and CDR2 sequences are SGDLS and YYNGEE. Between the trimmed V and J ends, which lost 0 bases and 3 bases, there was a span of 13 bases. The CDR3 nucleotides are TGTGCCAGCAGCGTAGGCAGGGGTGGCCTCTACGAGCAGTACTTC. Residues: CASSVGRGGLYEQYF.

The chain recombines TRBV5-6 with TRBJ2-1; 8 nucleotides align to TRBD1. The trim removed 4 bases at V and 1 base at J, leaving 4 bases unmatched. Germline V CDR1 and CDR2: SGHDT, YYEEEE. This CDR3 region has 15 residues. The CDR3 DNA sequence: TGTGCCAGCAGCACCACAGGGGGGTCCTACAATGAGCAGTTCTTC. Its translation: CASSTTGGSYNEQFF.

J is TRBJ2-3 and V is TRBV13; 7 nucleotides agree with TRBD1. The CDR3 extends over 14 amino acids. V trimming: 3 bases; J trimming: 7 bases; junction bases outside the gene matches: 7. CDR1 is PRHDT and CDR2 is FYEKMQ in the germline V gene (reference sequence). The CDR3 spells CASSFRTGINTQYF. The CDR3 coding sequence is TGTGCCAGCAGCTTCCGGACAGGCATAAATACGCAGTATTTT.